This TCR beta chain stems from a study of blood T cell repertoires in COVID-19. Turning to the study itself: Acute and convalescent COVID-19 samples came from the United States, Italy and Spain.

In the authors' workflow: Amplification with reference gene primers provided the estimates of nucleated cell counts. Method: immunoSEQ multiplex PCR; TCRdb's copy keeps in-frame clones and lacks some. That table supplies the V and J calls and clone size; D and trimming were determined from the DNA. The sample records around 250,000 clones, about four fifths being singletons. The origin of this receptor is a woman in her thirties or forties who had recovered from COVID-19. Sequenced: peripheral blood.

Written as DNA, the CDR3 is TGTGCCAGCAGCTTAGACCTCGGACAGGGTAACACAGATACGCAGTATTTT. Its translation: CASSLDLGQGNTDTQYF. The chain carries TRBV7-6 and TRBJ2-3; 8 nucleotides agree with TRBD1. Germline V CDR1 and CDR2: SGHVS, FNYEAQ. J gave up 2 bases and V 1 base, and 8 bases lay outside the gene matches. The CDR3 contains 17 residues.